This T cell receptor beta chain was captured in a study of blood T cell repertoires in COVID-19. The wider study: PBMCs, B-cell-depleted T cells, or T cells were the source of the cDNA or gDNA that made up the material.

Authors' methods: Reference gene primer amplification in the assay estimated nucleated cell counts. Assay used: immunoSEQ multiplex PCR; TCRdb lists only in-frame clones, some missing. V and J calls and clone size are those listed in that table; D and trimming were worked out from the DNA. Among approximately 310,000 clones listed, 87% were seen once. CDR1 SGHRS and CDR2 YFSETQ come from the germline V gene. CDR3 size: 14 residues. V was clipped by 2 bases and J by 2 bases; unmatched bases: 3. About this clone: The same CDR3 also results from other DNA sequences found in this sample.

The sample taken for sequencing was peripheral blood. The source is a man aged 45-65 years with active or convalescent COVID-19. V and J are TRBV5-1 and TRBJ1-2; 7 positions agree with TRBD1. The CDR3 bases are TGCGCCAGCAGCTTACAGGGGTCAAACTATGGCTACACCTTC. Protein: CASSLQGSNYGYTF.